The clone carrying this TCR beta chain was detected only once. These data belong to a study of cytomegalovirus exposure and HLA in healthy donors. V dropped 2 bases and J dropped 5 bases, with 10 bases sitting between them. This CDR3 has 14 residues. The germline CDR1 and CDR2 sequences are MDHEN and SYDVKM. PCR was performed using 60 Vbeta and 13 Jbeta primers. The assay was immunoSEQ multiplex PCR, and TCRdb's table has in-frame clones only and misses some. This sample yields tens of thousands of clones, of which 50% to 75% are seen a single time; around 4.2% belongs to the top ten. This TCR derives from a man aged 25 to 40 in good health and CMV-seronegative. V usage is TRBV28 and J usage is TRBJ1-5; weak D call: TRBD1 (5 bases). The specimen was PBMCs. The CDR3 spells CASSLGQTDQPQHF. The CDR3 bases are TGTGCCAGCAGTTTAGGTCAGACAGATCAGCCCCAGCATTTT.